This is a list of T cell receptor beta chains from one sample in a study of blood T cell repertoires in COVID-19. Measured with immunoSEQ multiplex PCR; TCRdb has only the in-frame clones, and not every one. The repertoire holds some 50,000 clones, 83% seen once, with roughly 8.2% in the top ten. The sequenced material came from peripheral blood. The receptors stem from a man of 80 years or more in a cohort sampled during active COVID-19. Both conserved end residues are part of each CDR3. The D gene is left open where the match is weak. Only some rows state a clone size, as once, few, many or a class for expanded clones.

v_gene	j_gene	d_gene	abundance	CDR3aa	CDR3nt
TRBV28	TRBJ1-4	TRBD1	NA	CASIDRRQGGEKLFF	TGTGCCAGCATTGATCGGAGACAGGGGGGAGAAAAACTGTTTTTT
TRBV9	TRBJ2-7	NA	NA	CASSVTGLSYEQYF	TGTGCCAGCAGCGTTACGGGACTCTCCTACGAGCAGTACTTC
TRBV2	TRBJ2-7	NA	medium-sized	CASSPRYEQYF	TGTGCCAGCAGTCCCCGCTACGAGCAGTACTTC
TRBV5-1	TRBJ2-1	TRBD2	NA	CASSLAAAGGVVGEQFF	TGCGCCAGCAGCTTGGCCGCGGCGGGAGGGGTCGTCGGTGAGCAGTTCTTC
TRBV6-5	TRBJ1-1	NA	NA	CASSDRNTEAFF	TGTGCCAGCAGCGATAGGAACACTGAAGCTTTCTTT
TRBV7-9	TRBJ2-7	NA	few	CASATGGSGSYEQYF	TGTGCCAGCGCGACCGGAGGGTCGGGGTCCTACGAGCAGTACTTC
TRBV29-1	TRBJ2-7	TRBD1	NA	CSVMRQGGREQYF	TGCAGCGTAATGAGACAGGGGGGAAGGGAGCAGTACTTC
TRBV21-1	TRBJ2-1	NA	once	CASSKGLVSHEQFF	TGTGCCAGCAGCAAGGGACTAGTTTCCCATGAGCAGTTCTTC
TRBV18	TRBJ2-5	TRBD1	NA	CASSRFEQGGFKETQYF	TGTGCCAGCTCACGCTTCGAACAGGGGGGATTCAAGGAGACCCAGTACTTC
TRBV7-9	TRBJ2-2	NA	NA	CASTISGTGELFF	TGTGCCAGCACCATTTCAGGGACCGGGGAGCTGTTTTTT
TRBV28	TRBJ1-5	NA	once	CASSLAGYSNQPQHF	TGTGCCAGCAGTTTAGCAGGATATAGCAATCAGCCCCAGCATTTT
TRBV7-2	TRBJ1-1	NA	NA	CASSRGASMNTEAFF	TGTGCCAGCAGCCGGGGGGCAAGTATGAACACTGAAGCTTTCTTT
TRBV4-1	TRBJ2-7	TRBD1	few	CASSPGGVFYEQYF	TGCGCCAGCAGCCCAGGGGGCGTTTTCTACGAGCAGTACTTC
TRBV7-9	TRBJ2-2	TRBD2	NA	CASSSPGLARTGELFF	TGTGCCAGCAGCTCCCCGGGACTAGCGAGGACCGGGGAGCTGTTTTTT
TRBV2	TRBJ1-2	TRBD1	NA	CASRGDSTGNGYTF	TGTGCCAGCAGGGGAGATTCGACAGGGAACGGCTACACCTTC
TRBV18	TRBJ1-5	NA	NA	CASSPRQTNQPQHF	TGTGCCAGCTCACCTCGACAGACCAATCAGCCCCAGCATTTT
TRBV28	TRBJ2-7	TRBD1	NA	CASSESRTGAYEQYF	TGTGCCAGCAGTGAGTCTCGGACAGGGGCCTACGAGCAGTACTTC
TRBV19	TRBJ2-7	TRBD1	NA	CASSSARGLYEQYF	TGTGCCAGTAGTAGCGCCAGGGGGCTCTACGAGCAGTACTTC
TRBV4-2	TRBJ2-7	TRBD1	NA	CASSQEGWNRGDEQYF	TGTGCCAGCAGCCAAGAGGGTTGGAACAGGGGAGACGAGCAGTACTTC
TRBV18	TRBJ2-1	TRBD2	few	CASSRGLAGDNEQFF	TGTGCCAGCTCACGTGGACTAGCGGGGGACAATGAGCAGTTCTTC
TRBV18	TRBJ1-2	NA	NA	CASSPTATDPNYGYTF	TGTGCCAGCTCCCCGACAGCTACCGACCCTAACTATGGCTACACCTTC
TRBV11-3	TRBJ1-5	NA	NA	CASRQGESNQPQHF	TGTGCCAGCCGGCAGGGTGAAAGCAATCAGCCCCAGCATTTT
TRBV18	TRBJ2-7	NA	NA	CASSPGQLVYEQYF	TGTGCCAGCTCACCTGGACAGCTAGTCTACGAGCAGTACTTC
TRBV30	TRBJ1-3	NA	NA	CAWRKTGGTIYF	TGTGCCTGGAGGAAGACAGGTGGCACCATATATTTT
TRBV3-1/TRBV3-2	TRBJ2-7	NA	NA	CASSPRQSSYEQYF	TGTGCCAGCAGCCCTCGACAGAGCTCCTACGAGCAGTACTTC
TRBV5-1	TRBJ2-1	NA	NA	CASSPGTPRDEQFF	TGCGCCAGCAGCCCCGGGACACCCAGGGATGAGCAGTTCTTC
TRBV9	TRBJ1-2	TRBD1	few	CASKGQGSIGYGYTF	TGTGCCAGCAAAGGACAGGGGTCTATTGGCTATGGCTACACCTTC
TRBV5-1	TRBJ2-7	NA	NA	CASSLAGVDIQEQYF	TGCGCCAGCAGCTTGGCGGGGGTGGATATCCAGGAGCAGTACTTC
TRBV3-1/TRBV3-2	TRBJ1-2	NA	NA	CASSQEGRADYGYTF	TGTGCCAGCAGCCAAGAAGGCAGGGCGGACTATGGCTACACCTTC
TRBV10-3	TRBJ2-3	NA	NA	CAISGQQVEGYDTDTQYF	TGTGCCATCAGTGGCCAACAGGTGGAGGGGTACGATACAGATACGCAGTATTTT
TRBV12-3/TRBV12-4	TRBJ1-2	NA	NA	CASSWGNYGYTF	TGTGCCAGCAGTTGGGGCAACTATGGCTACACCTTC
TRBV4-1	TRBJ1-4	NA	few	CASSQDRARNEKLFF	TGCGCCAGCAGCCAAGACAGGGCGCGCAATGAAAAACTGTTTTTT
TRBV2	TRBJ1-5	TRBD1	NA	CASKGTVNSNQPQHF	TGTGCCAGTAAGGGGACAGTTAATAGCAATCAGCCCCAGCATTTT
TRBV7-2	TRBJ2-1	TRBD2	NA	CASRLLAGVYNEQFF	TGTGCCAGCAGATTACTAGCGGGAGTTTACAATGAGCAGTTCTTC
TRBV2	TRBJ2-3	NA	NA	CASSASDTQYF	TGTGCCAGCAGTGCATCAGATACGCAGTATTTT
TRBV3-1/TRBV3-2	TRBJ1-2	NA	NA	CASSQEDYLYGYTF	TGTGCCAGCAGCCAAGAGGACTACCTCTATGGCTACACCTTC
TRBV6-1	TRBJ1-1	NA	few	CASSERMGSRNTEAFF	TGTGCCAGCAGTGAGAGGATGGGTAGCAGGAACACTGAAGCTTTCTTT
TRBV9	TRBJ2-3	NA	NA	CASSSRGRDTDTQYF	TGTGCCAGCAGCTCACGGGGTAGGGACACAGATACGCAGTATTTT
TRBV5-1	TRBJ2-2	NA	NA	CASSLGVAVNTGELFF	TGCGCCAGCAGCTTGGGGGTAGCGGTGAACACCGGGGAGCTGTTTTTT
TRBV11-2	TRBJ1-1	TRBD1	NA	CASSSHRTGGNTEAFF	TGTGCCAGCAGCTCGCATCGGACAGGGGGAAACACTGAAGCTTTCTTT
TRBV6-5	TRBJ2-3	TRBD2	NA	CASRNSGSGTDTQYF	TGTGCCAGCAGAAACAGCGGGAGTGGGACAGATACGCAGTATTTT
TRBV28	TRBJ1-5	NA	NA	CASSSSILVVSNQPQHF	TGTGCCAGCAGTTCATCAATACTCGTAGTGAGCAATCAGCCCCAGCATTTT
TRBV7-2	TRBJ2-7	TRBD1	NA	CASSKQTGDHEQYF	TGTGCCAGCAGCAAACAGACAGGGGACCACGAGCAGTACTTC
TRBV30	TRBJ2-7	NA	NA	CAWTNSYEQYF	TGTGCCTGGACTAACTCCTACGAGCAGTACTTC
TRBV14	TRBJ2-5	TRBD1	NA	CASSSTGYGSETQYF	TGTGCCAGCAGCTCGACAGGGTACGGTTCAGAGACCCAGTACTTC
TRBV28	TRBJ1-6	TRBD1	NA	CAASEPGQGASLHF	TGTGCCGCATCCGAACCGGGACAGGGGGCATCCCTCCACTTT
TRBV2	TRBJ1-5	TRBD1	NA	CASRPTGARQPQHF	TGTGCCAGCAGGCCGACAGGGGCCCGACAGCCCCAGCATTTT
TRBV28	TRBJ2-3	TRBD2	NA	CASSLTGGSSRTQYF	TGTGCCAGCAGTTTAACGGGGGGGAGCAGTCGTACGCAGTATTTT
TRBV19	TRBJ1-5	NA	NA	CASSIDPRGGNQPQHF	TGTGCCAGTAGTATAGATCCCAGGGGAGGGAATCAGCCCCAGCATTTT
TRBV12-3/TRBV12-4	TRBJ1-1	NA	NA	CASSLEGTEAFF	TGTGCCAGCAGTTTGGAGGGGACTGAAGCTTTCTTT
TRBV28	TRBJ1-5	NA	NA	CASRPPQGSTPQHF	TGTGCCAGCAGACCACCCCAAGGGAGCACGCCCCAGCATTTT